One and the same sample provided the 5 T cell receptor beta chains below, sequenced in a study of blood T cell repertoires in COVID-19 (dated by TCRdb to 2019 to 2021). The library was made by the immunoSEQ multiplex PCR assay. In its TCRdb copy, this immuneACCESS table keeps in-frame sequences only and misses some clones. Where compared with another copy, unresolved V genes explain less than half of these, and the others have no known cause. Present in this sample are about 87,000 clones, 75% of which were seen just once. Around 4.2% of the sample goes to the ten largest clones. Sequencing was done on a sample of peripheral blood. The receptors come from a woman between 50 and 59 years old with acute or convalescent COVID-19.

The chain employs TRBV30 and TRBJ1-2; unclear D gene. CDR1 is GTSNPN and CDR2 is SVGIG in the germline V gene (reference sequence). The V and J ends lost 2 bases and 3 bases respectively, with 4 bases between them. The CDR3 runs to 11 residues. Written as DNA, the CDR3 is TGTGCCTGGAGTCGAGACTATGGCTACACCTTC. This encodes CAWSRDYGYTF. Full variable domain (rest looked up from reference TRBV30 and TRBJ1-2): SQTIHQWPATLVQPVGSPLSLECTVEGTSNPNLYWYRQAAGRGLQLLFYSVGIGQISSEVPQNLSASRPQDRQFILSSKKLLLSDSGFYLCAWSRDYGYTFGSGTRLTVV.

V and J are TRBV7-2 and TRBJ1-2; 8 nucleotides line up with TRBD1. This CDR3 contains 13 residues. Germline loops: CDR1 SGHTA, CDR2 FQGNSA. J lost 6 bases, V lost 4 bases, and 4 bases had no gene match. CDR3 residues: CASSSGQGNGYTF. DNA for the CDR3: TGTGCCAGCAGCTCCGGACAGGGAAATGGCTACACCTTC.

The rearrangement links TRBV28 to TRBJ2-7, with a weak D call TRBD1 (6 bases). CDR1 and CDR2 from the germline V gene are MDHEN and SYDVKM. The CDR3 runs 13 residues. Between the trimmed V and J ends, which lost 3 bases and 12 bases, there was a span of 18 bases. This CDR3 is CASSFPDSRSVYF. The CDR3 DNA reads TGTGCCAGCAGTTTCCCGGACAGTCGCTCTGTGTACTTC.

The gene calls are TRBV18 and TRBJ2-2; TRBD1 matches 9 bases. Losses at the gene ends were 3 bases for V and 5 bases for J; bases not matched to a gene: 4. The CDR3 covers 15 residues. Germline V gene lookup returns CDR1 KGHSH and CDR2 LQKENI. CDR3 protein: CASSPGQGKTGELFF. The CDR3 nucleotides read TGTGCCAGCTCACCGGGACAGGGAAAGACCGGGGAGCTGTTTTTT. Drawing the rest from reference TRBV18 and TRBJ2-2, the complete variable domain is NAGVMQNPRHLVRRRGQEARLRCSPMKGHSHVYWYRQLPEEGLKFMVYLQKENIIDESGMPKERFSAEFPKEGPSILRIQQVVRGDSAAYFCASSPGQGKTGELFFGEGSRLTVL.

The CDR3 loop reads CASGLEGAKNIQYF. For the CDR3, the DNA is TGTGCCAGCGGGCTGGAGGGGGCCAAAAACATTCAGTACTTC. The chain joins TRBV7-9 to TRBJ2-4; tentatively, D is TRBD2 (6 bases). This CDR3 has 14 amino acids. CDR1 and CDR2 from the germline V gene are SEHNR and FQNEAQ (reference sequence). V lost 8 bases to trimming and J lost 1 base, with 12 bases between them.